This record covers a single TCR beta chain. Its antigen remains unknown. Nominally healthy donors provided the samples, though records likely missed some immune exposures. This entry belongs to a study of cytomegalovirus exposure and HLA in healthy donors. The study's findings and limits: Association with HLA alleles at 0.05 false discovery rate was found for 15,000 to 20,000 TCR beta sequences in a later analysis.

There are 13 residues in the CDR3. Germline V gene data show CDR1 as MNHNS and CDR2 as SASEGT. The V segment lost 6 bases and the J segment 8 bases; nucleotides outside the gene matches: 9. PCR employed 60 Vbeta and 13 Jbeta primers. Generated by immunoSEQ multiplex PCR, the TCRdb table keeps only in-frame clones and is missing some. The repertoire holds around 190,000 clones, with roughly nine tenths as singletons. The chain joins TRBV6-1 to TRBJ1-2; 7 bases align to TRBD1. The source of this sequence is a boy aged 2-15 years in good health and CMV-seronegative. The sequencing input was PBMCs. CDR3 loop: CASRTTGKGGYTF. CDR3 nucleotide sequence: TGTGCCAGCAGAACGACAGGGAAAGGCGGCTACACCTTC.